This T cell receptor (beta chain) was sequenced during a study of blood T cell repertoires in COVID-19. Study summary: The study drew acute and convalescent COVID-19 samples from the United States, Italy and Spain. T cells, B-cell-depleted T cells, or PBMCs provided the cDNA or gDNA that served as material.

Original handling: Estimates of nucleated cell counts were drawn from the amplification of reference gene primers. Repertoires were generated with immunoSEQ multiplex PCR, while TCRdb's copy carries only in-frame clones and drops some. V and J calls and clone size follow that table, whereas D and trimming were derived from the DNA. Counted here are about 140,000 clones, around 88% occurring once; the ten biggest clones make up less than 6.5%. Germline loops: CDR1 SGHRS, CDR2 YFSETQ. The V gene end was trimmed by 0 bases and the J gene end by 2 bases; junction bases not matched to a gene: 7. The CDR3 covers 18 residues.

V is TRBV5-1 and J is TRBJ2-3, with 12 positions matching TRBD2. This sequence was found in a human donor in a cohort sampled during active COVID-19. Specimen: peripheral blood. The CDR3 DNA follows: TGCGCCAGCAGCTTGGGGCTAGCGGGAGGGCATGACACAGATACGCAGTATTTT. It codes for CASSLGLAGGHDTDTQYF. Full variable domain (missing parts from reference TRBV5-1 and TRBJ2-3): KAGVTQTPRYLIKTRGQQVTLSCSPISGHRSVSWYQQTPGQGLQFLFEYFSETQRNKGNFPGRFSGRQFSNSRSEMNVSTLELGDSALYLCASSLGLAGGHDTDTQYFGPGTRLTVL.